These T cell receptor beta chains were read from a single sample in a study of T-cell reconstitution after alpha-beta-depleted transplantation in children. TCRdb passed the PCR reads through MiXCR, listing each CDR3 protein once. This sample has around 670,000 distinct CDR3 sequences, with about an eighth found just once. The material was PBMCs, obtained before TCRalphabeta/CD19-depleted stem cell transplant. These receptors were taken from a girl aged 2 to 9 with congenital amegakaryocytic thrombocytopenia, due to receive a stem cell transplant. CDR3s include the opening cysteine and the closing phenylalanine or tryptophan. Each record gives: V gene, clone size, D gene, J gene, CDR3 length, CDR3 DNA, CDR3 protein. The D gene is left open where the match is weak. Only part of the rows carry a size: once, few, many, or a class if the clone is expanded.

V gene: TRBV12-3/TRBV12-4
clone size: -
D gene: TRBD2
J gene: TRBJ2-7
CDR3 length: 15
CDR3 DNA: TGTGCCAGCAGTTTAATGCCTAGCGGGAACCACGAGCAGTACTTC
CDR3 protein: CASSLMPSGNHEQYF

V gene: TRBV20-1
clone size: many
D gene: TRBD2
J gene: TRBJ2-3
CDR3 length: 15
CDR3 DNA: TGCAGTGCCCCAGCTAGCGGGAGGGCCTCAGATACGCAGTATTTT
CDR3 protein: CSAPASGRASDTQYF

V gene: TRBV5-1
clone size: many
D gene: -
J gene: TRBJ1-1
CDR3 length: 15
CDR3 DNA: TGCGCCAGCAGCTTTGGGCAGACCATGAACACTGAAGCTTTCTTT
CDR3 protein: CASSFGQTMNTEAFF

V gene: TRBV7-9
clone size: few
D gene: -
J gene: TRBJ1-2
CDR3 length: 17
CDR3 DNA: TGTGCCAGCAGCTACGCCGGGTCGATCAACGGGTACTATGGCTACACCTTC
CDR3 protein: CASSYAGSINGYYGYTF

V gene: TRBV12-3/TRBV12-4
clone size: few
D gene: -
J gene: TRBJ2-7
CDR3 length: 15
CDR3 DNA: TGTGCCAGCAGTTCCGGACCGGGAACCTTGGACGAGCAGTACTTC
CDR3 protein: CASSSGPGTLDEQYF

V gene: TRBV6-2/TRBV6-3
clone size: few
D gene: TRBD2
J gene: TRBJ2-7
CDR3 length: 16
CDR3 DNA: TGTGCCAGCAGTTATACACCGGGACTAGCTTCTCTCGAGCAGTACTTC
CDR3 protein: CASSYTPGLASLEQYF

V gene: TRBV5-1
clone size: -
D gene: TRBD2
J gene: TRBJ2-3
CDR3 length: 16
CDR3 DNA: TGCGCCAGCAGCTTCAGCGGGAGTGGGAGCACAGATACGCAGTATTTT
CDR3 protein: CASSFSGSGSTDTQYF

V gene: TRBV4-1
clone size: many
D gene: -
J gene: TRBJ2-1
CDR3 length: 13
CDR3 DNA: TGCGCCAGCAGCCACGGTAGTAGGGATGAGCAGTTCTTC
CDR3 protein: CASSHGSRDEQFF

V gene: TRBV12-3/TRBV12-4
clone size: once
D gene: TRBD2
J gene: TRBJ2-1
CDR3 length: 15
CDR3 DNA: TGTGCCAGCAGAACTCTAGGCGGGAGGGGGAATGAGCAGTTCTTC
CDR3 protein: CASRTLGGRGNEQFF

V gene: TRBV29-1
clone size: many
D gene: -
J gene: TRBJ2-7
CDR3 length: 11
CDR3 DNA: TGCAGCGTGATCACAGGCTACGAGCAGTACTTC
CDR3 protein: CSVITGYEQYF

V gene: TRBV7-9
clone size: many
D gene: TRBD1
J gene: TRBJ1-1
CDR3 length: 17
CDR3 DNA: TGTGCCAGCACCTTACCGGGACAGAGCCTCATGAACACTGAAGCTTTCTTT
CDR3 protein: CASTLPGQSLMNTEAFF

V gene: TRBV7-2
clone size: -
D gene: TRBD2
J gene: TRBJ2-3
CDR3 length: 17
CDR3 DNA: TGTGCCAGCAGCCCCATGACTAGCGGGAGTACGGTAGATACGCAGTATTTT
CDR3 protein: CASSPMTSGSTVDTQYF

V gene: TRBV20-1
clone size: -
D gene: -
J gene: TRBJ2-3
CDR3 length: 11
CDR3 DNA: TGCAGTGCTAAGGGTTCGGATACGCAGTATTTT
CDR3 protein: CSAKGSDTQYF

V gene: TRBV5-1
clone size: many
D gene: TRBD2
J gene: TRBJ2-1
CDR3 length: 15
CDR3 DNA: TGCGCCAGCAGCCTACCCGGGACTAGCGTTAATGAGCAGTTCTTC
CDR3 protein: CASSLPGTSVNEQFF

V gene: TRBV20-1
clone size: -
D gene: -
J gene: TRBJ2-7
CDR3 length: 14
CDR3 DNA: TGCAGTGCTCCCGGCCCCGTGGTGCTCTACGAGCAGTACTTC
CDR3 protein: CSAPGPVVLYEQYF

V gene: TRBV20-1
clone size: few
D gene: TRBD2
J gene: TRBJ2-1
CDR3 length: 15
CDR3 DNA: TGCAGTGCTAGTAGACTAGCGGGAGGGCCAAGTGAGCAGTTCTTC
CDR3 protein: CSASRLAGGPSEQFF

V gene: TRBV20-1
clone size: many
D gene: TRBD2
J gene: TRBJ2-5
CDR3 length: 15
CDR3 DNA: TGCAGTTCCCTACCAGGCGGGAGAAAGGGAGAGACCCAGTACTTC
CDR3 protein: CSSLPGGRKGETQYF

V gene: TRBV5-1
clone size: many
D gene: TRBD1
J gene: TRBJ2-7
CDR3 length: 17
CDR3 DNA: TGCGCCAGCAGCCCACCGGGACAGGGGTTAAACTCCTACGAGCAGTACTTC
CDR3 protein: CASSPPGQGLNSYEQYF

V gene: TRBV6-5
clone size: many
D gene: -
J gene: TRBJ2-2
CDR3 length: 14
CDR3 DNA: TGTGCCAGCAGTTACCAGGACTACGCGGGGGAGCTGTTTTTT
CDR3 protein: CASSYQDYAGELFF

V gene: TRBV7-8
clone size: few
D gene: -
J gene: TRBJ2-5
CDR3 length: 13
CDR3 DNA: TGTGCCAGCAGCTGGAGATACCAAGAGACCCAGTACTTC
CDR3 protein: CASSWRYQETQYF

V gene: TRBV10-3
clone size: many
D gene: -
J gene: TRBJ2-1
CDR3 length: 15
CDR3 DNA: TGTGCCATCACGCAGACTAGAGGTGCTTACAATGAGCAGTTCTTC
CDR3 protein: CAITQTRGAYNEQFF

V gene: TRBV12-3/TRBV12-4
clone size: few
D gene: -
J gene: TRBJ2-1
CDR3 length: 12
CDR3 DNA: TGTGCCAGCAGGGGGGTGCCCCATGAGCAGTTCTTC
CDR3 protein: CASRGVPHEQFF

V gene: TRBV10-3
clone size: many
D gene: TRBD2
J gene: TRBJ2-1
CDR3 length: 17
CDR3 DNA: TGTGCCATCAGTGAGTCGGCCGGGACTAGCGGGAGCGGTGAGCAGTTCTTC
CDR3 protein: CAISESAGTSGSGEQFF

V gene: TRBV20-1
clone size: once
D gene: TRBD2
J gene: TRBJ2-2
CDR3 length: 16
CDR3 DNA: TGCTGTGCTATAGGGACTAGCGGGAGGAACACCGGGGAGCTGTTTTTT
CDR3 protein: CCAIGTSGRNTGELFF

V gene: TRBV6-1
clone size: few
D gene: TRBD2
J gene: TRBJ2-4
CDR3 length: 16
CDR3 DNA: TGTGCCAGCAGTGTGACTAGCGGGGCCGAAGAAAACATTCAGTACTTC
CDR3 protein: CASSVTSGAEENIQYF

V gene: TRBV7-2
clone size: many
D gene: -
J gene: TRBJ2-2
CDR3 length: 17
CDR3 DNA: TGTGCCAGCAGCCCCCTAACCGGGACCGTCCCCACCGGGGAGCTGTTTTTT
CDR3 protein: CASSPLTGTVPTGELFF

V gene: TRBV12-3/TRBV12-4
clone size: many
D gene: -
J gene: TRBJ2-7
CDR3 length: 13
CDR3 DNA: TGTGCCAGCACCCGGTTTGGGGCCGATGAGCAGTACTTC
CDR3 protein: CASTRFGADEQYF

V gene: TRBV4-1
clone size: many
D gene: -
J gene: TRBJ2-7
CDR3 length: 15
CDR3 DNA: TGCGCCAGCAGCCAAGAGTTAAGCAACCCCTACGAGCAGTACTTC
CDR3 protein: CASSQELSNPYEQYF

V gene: TRBV30
clone size: many
D gene: TRBD2
J gene: TRBJ2-7
CDR3 length: 14
CDR3 DNA: TGTGCCTGGAGTGTAGCACTAGCGGAAAACGAGCAGTACTTC
CDR3 protein: CAWSVALAENEQYF